Below, 2 T cell receptor beta chains from the same sample are listed, as sequenced in a study of T-cell reconstitution after alpha-beta-depleted transplantation in children (dated by TCRdb to about 2016). Receptors were amplified or captured by PCR. Sequencer: Illumina HiSeq 2500. Molecular barcoding was employed in the preparation of TCR libraries, with unique molecular identifiers being used to normalize TCRbeta repertoire quantification. The raw public reads went through TCRdb reprocessing: fastp at Q25, MiXCR clone calling, in-frame beta chains kept. Rows with a matching CDR3 protein are joined into one entry that keeps the most common DNA and genes. For this sample there are roughly 89,000 distinct CDR3 sequences; over 9% appear just once. The biggest ten clones account for around 14% of the sample. The material was PBMCs from the stem cell graft donor, obtained from the stem cell graft. These receptor sequences come from a human donor who donated a stem cell graft to a child with inherited bone marrow failure.

In this sample, this clonotype turned up many times. The V and J genes are TRBV20-1 and TRBJ2-3; possibly TRBD2 for D (5 bases). CDR3 length: 15 residues. V was pared by 3 bases and J by 2 bases, with 15 bases between. Germline-derived CDR1 and CDR2 are DFQATT and SNEGSKA (reference sequence). DNA for the CDR3: TGCAGTGCTAGCCAACTAGGATCCTACACAGATACGCAGTATTTT. Residues: CSASQLGSYTDTQYF.

This clonotype came up many times. This chain uses TRBV7-2 with TRBJ2-3; D is undetermined. Germline CDR1 and CDR2: SGHTA and FQGNSA. The CDR3 spans 12 residues. V shed 5 bases and J shed 5 bases, with 8 bases lying between them. In DNA form, the CDR3 reads TGTGCCAGCAGCCGACCTTTAGATACGCAGTATTTT. Amino acids: CASSRPLDTQYF.